Following are 10 T cell receptor beta chains from one sample sequenced in a study of T cell responses to AZD1222 COVID-19 vaccine. Repertoires were generated with immunoSEQ multiplex PCR, while TCRdb's copy carries only in-frame clones and drops some. The data contain about 120,000 clones, roughly 92% of them seen just once; the ten biggest clones take up 7.8%. Material: peripheral blood, obtained on day 0 of AZD1222 vaccination. The receptors were sampled from an adult in good health.

This clone has just one count. The V and J genes are TRBV28 and TRBJ1-1; D is undetermined. Germline CDR1 MDHEN, CDR2 SYDVKM. Trimming removed 7 bases from V and 0 bases from J, with 12 bases in between. This CDR3 comprises 14 residues. In nucleotides, the CDR3 is TGTGCCAGCAAGGTCGGAGACATGAACACTGAAGCTTTCTTT. This sequence encodes CASKVGDMNTEAFF. The whole variable domain, filled in from reference TRBV28 and TRBJ1-1, reads DVKVTQSSRYLVKRTGEKVFLECVQDMDHENMFWYRQDPGLGLRLIYFSYDVKMKEKGDIPEGYSVSREKKERFSLILESASTNQTSMYLCASKVGDMNTEAFFGQGTRLTVV.

DNA of the CDR3: TGTGCCAGCAGTTTAGTAGGGGGAGCGGGCTACACCTTC. It translates to CASSLVGGAGYTF. V and J are TRBV28 and TRBJ1-2, with D possibly TRBD1 on 6 matching bases. The V end was cut by 2 bases, the J end by 8 bases, with 12 bases between. The CDR3 has 13 residues. The germline V gene encodes CDR1 MDHEN and CDR2 SYDVKM.

This clone showed up just once. This chain connects TRBV21-1 to TRBJ2-1; no DNA check was done on the table's D call, TRBD2. TRBV21-1 is classified as a pseudogene. CDR3 length equals 14 residues. CDR3 in DNA: TGTGCCAGCAGCACGGTACCCTCCTACAATGAGCAGTTCTTC. This encodes CASSTVPSYNEQFF.

CDR3 amino acids: CASSQDPGGIYNEQFF. CDR3 coding DNA: TGTGCCAGCAGCCAAGATCCAGGGGGCATTTACAATGAGCAGTTCTTC. The chain employs TRBV3-1 (or the pseudogene TRBV3-2) and TRBJ2-1; 8 nucleotides line up with TRBD1. The CDR3 is made up of 16 amino acids. V gave up 0 bases and J gave up 4 bases; unmatched junction bases: 5. Per germline, CDR1 LGHDT and CDR2 YNNKEL (reference sequence).

Regarding this clone: The same CDR3 also results from other DNA sequences found in this sample. This chain links TRBV27 with TRBJ1-2; the D gene is possibly TRBD1 (5 bases). The germline V gene has CDR1 MNHEY and CDR2 SMNVEV (reference sequence). The ends were cut back, 2 bases at V and 4 bases at J, with 8 bases in the middle. The CDR3 spans 13 residues. CDR3 protein: CASSLGQGYGYTF. The CDR3 DNA is TGTGCCAGCAGTTTAGGTCAGGGCTATGGCTACACCTTC.

This chain joins TRBV4-2 and TRBJ2-3, with 9 bases identical to TRBD2. CDR1 and CDR2 from the germline V gene are LGHNA and YNFKEQ. This CDR3 is 17 amino acids long. V lost 0 bases and J lost 2; bases outside the gene matches: 6. For the CDR3, the DNA is TGTGCCAGCAGCCAAGACCCCCTAGCGGGGACCACAGATACGCAGTATTTT. It specifies CASSQDPLAGTTDTQYF.

The table lists this clone with a count of one. The rearrangement uses TRBV11-3 and TRBJ2-7; D uncertain. V lost 2 bases and J lost 0, with 8 bases in between. CDR1 SGHNT and CDR2 YENEEA come from the germline V gene. The CDR3 contains 14 residues. The CDR3 reads CASSLLTTSYEQYF. CDR3 nucleotide sequence: TGTGCCAGCAGCTTATTGACAACCTCCTACGAGCAGTACTTC. The full variable domain, rest sourced from reference TRBV11-3 and TRBJ2-7, is EAGVVQSPRYKIIEKKQPVAFWCNPISGHNTLYWYLQNLGQGPELLIRYENEEAVDDSQLPKDRFSAERLKGVDSTLKIQPAELGDSAVYLCASSLLTTSYEQYFGPGTRLTVT.

The chain has TRBV12-3 or TRBV12-4 and TRBJ1-1; D perhaps matches TRBD1 (5 bases). This CDR3 is built from 13 residues. CDR3 in amino acids: CATTTAMNTEAFF. Written as DNA, the CDR3 is TGTGCGACCACGACAGCCATGAACACTGAAGCTTTCTTT.

The chain is built from TRBV28 and TRBJ1-4; D uncertain. The ends were cut back, 1 base at V and 0 bases at J, with 6 bases in the middle. Germline CDR1 reads MDHEN; CDR2 reads SYDVKM. The CDR3 spans 15 residues. The CDR3 loop reads CASSLFRTTNEKLFF. In DNA form, the CDR3 reads TGTGCCAGCAGTTTATTCAGAACAACTAATGAAAAACTGTTTTTT.

The rearrangement joins TRBV6-1 to TRBJ1-6; maybe TRBD1 (5 bases). Germline V CDR1 and CDR2: MNHNS, SASEGT. The CDR3 runs 14 residues. The V gene lost 3 bases and the J gene lost 17 bases, with 20 bases spanning the gap. In DNA, the CDR3 is TGTGCCAGCAGTGACAGGGCAATCGACCCCGTCGTCCACTTT. As protein: CASSDRAIDPVVHF.